This T cell receptor beta chain was captured by sequencing in a study of neoadjuvant anti-PD-1 for oral cavity cancer. Study-wide context: Before surgery, most patients got three to four biweekly 3 mg/kg nivolumab doses.

Details on this clone: As yet, its antigen is unknown.

The study's findings and limits: Each response group had just a few patients in TCR analyses.

Noted time point: after neoadjuvant nivolumab, at surgical resection. CDR3 length equals 15 residues. Trimming cost V 4 bases and J 3 bases, with 16 bases left between them. Germline CDR1 SGHRS, CDR2 YFSETQ. The repertoire was sequenced with immunoSEQ multiplex PCR; TCRdb's copy has only in-frame clones and lacks some. The sample has roughly 15,000 clones, 40% seen once. V gene TRBV5-1 combines with J gene TRBJ1-2; no reliable D call. The starting material was tumor tissue, obtained after nivolumab (anti-PD-1) treatment. The TCR was taken from a person between 40 and 80 years old with oral cavity squamous cell carcinoma. The CDR3 is CASSVGLGVDYGYTF. CDR3 sequence (DNA): TGCGCCAGCAGCGTAGGGTTAGGAGTGGACTATGGCTACACCTTC.